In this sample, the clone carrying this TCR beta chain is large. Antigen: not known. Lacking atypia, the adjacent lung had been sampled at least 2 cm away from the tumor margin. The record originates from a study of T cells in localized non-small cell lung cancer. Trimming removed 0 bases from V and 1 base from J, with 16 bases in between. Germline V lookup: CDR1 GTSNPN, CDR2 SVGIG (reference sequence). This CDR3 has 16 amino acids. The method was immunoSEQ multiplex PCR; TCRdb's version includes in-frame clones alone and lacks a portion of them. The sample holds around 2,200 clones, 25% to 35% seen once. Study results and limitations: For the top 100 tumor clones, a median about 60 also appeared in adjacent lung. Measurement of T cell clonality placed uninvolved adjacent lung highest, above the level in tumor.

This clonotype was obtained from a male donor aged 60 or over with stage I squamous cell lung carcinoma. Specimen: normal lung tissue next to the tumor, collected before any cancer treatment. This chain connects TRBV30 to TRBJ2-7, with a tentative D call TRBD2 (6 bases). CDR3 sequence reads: CAWSVSSGLLSYEQYF. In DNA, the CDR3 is TGTGCCTGGAGTGTAAGCTCGGGACTTTTATCCTACGAGCAGTACTTC.